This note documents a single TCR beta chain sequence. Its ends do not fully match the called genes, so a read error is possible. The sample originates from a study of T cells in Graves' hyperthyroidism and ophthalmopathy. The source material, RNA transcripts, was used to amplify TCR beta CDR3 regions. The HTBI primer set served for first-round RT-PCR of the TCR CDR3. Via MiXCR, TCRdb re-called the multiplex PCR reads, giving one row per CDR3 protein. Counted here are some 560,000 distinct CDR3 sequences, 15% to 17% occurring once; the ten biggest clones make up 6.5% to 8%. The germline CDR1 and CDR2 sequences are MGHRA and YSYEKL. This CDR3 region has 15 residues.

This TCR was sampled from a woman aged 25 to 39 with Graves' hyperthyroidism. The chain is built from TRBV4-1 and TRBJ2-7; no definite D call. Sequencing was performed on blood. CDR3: CASRQVDSEGYEQYF. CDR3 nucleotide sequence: TGCGCCAGCAGACAAGTAGACTCGGAAGGCTACGAGCAGTACTTC.